The sequence of this T cell receptor (beta chain) was determined in a study of T-cell reconstitution after alpha-beta-depleted transplantation in children. Study-wide findings and caveats: The main origin of T-cell counts and diversity one year after transplant was newly produced T cells.

This clonotype was seen many times. The antigen is undetermined. CDR3 size: 13 residues. V shed 8 bases and J 7 bases; nucleotides not matched to a gene: 6. Germline V gives CDR1 MNHEY, CDR2 SMNVEV (reference sequence). Using unique molecular identifiers, the investigators prepared the TCRbeta library. TCRdb analysed the PCR reads with MiXCR anew, one entry per CDR3 protein. This table has more than 500,000 distinct CDR3 sequences, roughly 10% appearing once. The starting material was PBMCs, mostly from graft donor cells, obtained 180 days after TCRalphabeta/CD19-depleted stem cell transplant. This chain joins TRBV27 and TRBJ2-2; 8 bases match TRBD1. This clonotype originated in a female patient aged 2-9 years who had a stem cell transplant for aplastic anemia, so the T cells may come from the graft donor. The CDR3 sequence is CASGQGTSGELFF. DNA for the CDR3: TGTGCCAGCGGACAGGGAACAAGCGGGGAGCTGTTTTTT.